This TCR beta chain was found in a study of cytomegalovirus exposure and HLA in healthy donors. Notes on the study in general: There were some public TCRs occurring in many donors, but most TCR sequences were rare. What a later analysis reportedly showed was that an Asian-associated ancestry cluster had fewer N-insertions than the approximately 700-donor mean. Later analysis indicated greater clonal expansion among HLA-associated TCR beta chains than among equally common other chains.

This PCR relied on a set of 60 Vbeta primers and 13 Jbeta primers. The protocol was immunoSEQ multiplex PCR, while the TCRdb copy is restricted to in-frame clones and leaves out a portion. The sample table sets out 60,000 to 70,000 clones. In regard to this clone: The target antigen is unknown.

This sequence was found in a boy between 10 and 17 years old in good health and CMV-seronegative. What was sequenced was PBMCs.

DNA for the CDR3: TGCGCCAGCAGTAGGGGCTCAGACTCCTACGAGCAGTACTTC. Translating gives CASSRGSDSYEQYF. V and J are TRBV4-3 and TRBJ2-7, with D possibly being TRBD1 (5 bases). The germline CDR1 and CDR2 sequences are LGHNA and YSLEER. V gave up 6 bases and J gave up 0 bases, with 12 bases separating them. The CDR3 is 14 amino acids.